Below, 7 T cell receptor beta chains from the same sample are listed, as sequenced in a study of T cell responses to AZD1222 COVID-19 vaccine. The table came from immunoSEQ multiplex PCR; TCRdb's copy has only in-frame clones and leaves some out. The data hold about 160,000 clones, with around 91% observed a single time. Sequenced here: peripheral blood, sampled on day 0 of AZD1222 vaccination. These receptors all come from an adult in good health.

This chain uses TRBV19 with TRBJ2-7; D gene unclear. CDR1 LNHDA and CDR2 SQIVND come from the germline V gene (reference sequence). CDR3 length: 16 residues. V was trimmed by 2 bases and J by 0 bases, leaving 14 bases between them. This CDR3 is CASSILGSQLSYEQYV. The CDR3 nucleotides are TGTGCCAGTAGTATACTGGGGTCACAACTCTCCTACGAGCAGTACGTC.

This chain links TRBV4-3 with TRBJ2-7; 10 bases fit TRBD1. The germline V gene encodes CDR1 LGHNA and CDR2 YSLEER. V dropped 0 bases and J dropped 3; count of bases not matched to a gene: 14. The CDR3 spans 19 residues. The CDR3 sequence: CASSQDLVSEGTGVYEQYF. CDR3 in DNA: TGCGCCAGCAGCCAAGATCTGGTGTCGGAGGGGACAGGGGTCTACGAGCAGTACTTC.

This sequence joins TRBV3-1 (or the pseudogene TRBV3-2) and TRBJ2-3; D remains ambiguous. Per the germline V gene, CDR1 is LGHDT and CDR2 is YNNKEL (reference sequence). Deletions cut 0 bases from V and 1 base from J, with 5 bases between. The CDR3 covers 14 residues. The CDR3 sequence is CASSQDRRTDTQYF. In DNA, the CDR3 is TGTGCCAGCAGCCAAGATAGGCGCACAGATACGCAGTATTTT.

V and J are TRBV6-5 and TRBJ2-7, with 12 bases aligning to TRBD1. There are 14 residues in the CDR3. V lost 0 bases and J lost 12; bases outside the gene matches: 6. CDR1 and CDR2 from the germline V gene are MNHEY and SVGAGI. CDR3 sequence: CASSYSVGTGGLYV. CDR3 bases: TGTGCCAGCAGTTACTCTGTCGGGACAGGGGGCTTGTACGTC.

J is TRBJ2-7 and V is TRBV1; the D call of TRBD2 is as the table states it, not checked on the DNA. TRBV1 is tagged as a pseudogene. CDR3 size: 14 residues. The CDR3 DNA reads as TGCACCAGCAGCCAAGAACGGGGGGCCCACGAGCAGTACTTC. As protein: CTSSQERGAHEQYF.

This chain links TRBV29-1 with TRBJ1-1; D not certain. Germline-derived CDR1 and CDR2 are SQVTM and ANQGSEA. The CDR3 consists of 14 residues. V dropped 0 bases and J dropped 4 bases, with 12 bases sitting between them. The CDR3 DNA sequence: TGCAGCGTTGAAGACGGGTTGGGAGGCACTGAAGCTTTCTTT. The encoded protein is CSVEDGLGGTEAFF.

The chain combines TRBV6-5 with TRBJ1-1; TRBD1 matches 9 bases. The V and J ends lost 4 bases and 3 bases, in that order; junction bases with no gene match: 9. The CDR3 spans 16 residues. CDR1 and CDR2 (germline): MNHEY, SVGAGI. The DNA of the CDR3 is TGTGCCAGCAGTTCCTCGGGACAGGGATCCCACACTGAAGCTTTCTTT. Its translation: CASSSSGQGSHTEAFF.